This T cell receptor beta chain derives from a study of T cells in Graves' hyperthyroidism and ophthalmopathy. There were TCR beta CDR3 regions amplified from RNA transcripts. First-round RT-PCR with HTBI primers amplified the TCR CDR3 region. TCRdb ran MiXCR on the multiplex PCR reads and lists one entry per CDR3 protein. The table lists fewer than 800,000 distinct CDR3 sequences, over 15% of them singletons. V lost 0 bases and J 2 bases, leaving 13 bases between the germline ends. Germline V CDR1 and CDR2: LGHDT, YNNKEL (reference sequence). The CDR3 runs to 16 residues. On this clonotype: What it binds is unknown.

Uncontrolled infection, other autoimmune disease, pregnancy or lactation barred patients from enrollment. Cells are PBMCs isolated from more than 8.5 ml of fresh blood. Study-level points and caveats: Most clonotypes expanded in the thyroid (above 0.001) were also present in blood. With a median lead of about six months before onset, the model predicted ophthalmopathy.

This TCR came from a young man with Graves' hyperthyroidism. J is TRBJ1-2 and V is TRBV3-1; weak D call: TRBD1 (6 bases). The material sequenced was blood. In nucleotides, the CDR3 is TGTGCCAGCAGCCAAGATCACCGGGGGGCGAACTATGGCTACACCTTC. Translated, it gives CASSQDHRGANYGYTF. The complete variable domain, with remaining parts taken from reference TRBV3-1 and TRBJ1-2, reads DTAVSQTPKYLVTQMGNDKSIKCEQNLGHDTMYWYKQDSKKFLKIMFSYNNKELIINETVPNRFSPKSPDKAHLNLHINSLELGDSAVYFCASSQDHRGANYGYTFGSGTRLTVV.